The sequence of this T cell receptor beta chain was determined in a study of T cell changes during pregnancy in multiple sclerosis. V shed 6 bases, J shed 0 bases, and the junction held 8 bases outside the gene matches. The CDR3 has 16 amino acids. Germline loops: CDR1 LNHDA, CDR2 SQIVND (reference sequence). Assay: immunoSEQ multiplex PCR; the TCRdb copy retains only in-frame clones and omits some. In the table there are 40,000 to 45,000 clones, roughly 87% of which are singletons. The rearrangement links TRBV19 to TRBJ1-5, with 7 bases lining up with TRBD1. The sequences come from CD4+ T cells from peripheral blood mononuclear cells, collected after pregnancy. The TCR was taken from a female donor with multiple sclerosis, enrolled in a pregnancy study. The CDR3 DNA reads as TGTGCCAGTAGCCTCGGACAGGACTATAGCAATCAGCCCCAGCATTTT. This translates into CASSLGQDYSNQPQHF.